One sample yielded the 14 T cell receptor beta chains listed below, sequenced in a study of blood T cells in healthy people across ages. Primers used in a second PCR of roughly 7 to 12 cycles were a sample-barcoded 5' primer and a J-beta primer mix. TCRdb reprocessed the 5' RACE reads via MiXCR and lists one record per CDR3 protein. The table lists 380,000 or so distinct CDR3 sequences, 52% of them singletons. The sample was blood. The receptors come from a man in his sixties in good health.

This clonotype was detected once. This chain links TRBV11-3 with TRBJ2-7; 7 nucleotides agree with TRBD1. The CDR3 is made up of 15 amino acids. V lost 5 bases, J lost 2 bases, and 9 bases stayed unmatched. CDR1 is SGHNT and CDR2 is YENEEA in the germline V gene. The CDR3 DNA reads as TGTGCCAGCAGCCTGGGACAGTTAAGTCCCTACGAGCAGTACTTC. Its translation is CASSLGQLSPYEQYF.

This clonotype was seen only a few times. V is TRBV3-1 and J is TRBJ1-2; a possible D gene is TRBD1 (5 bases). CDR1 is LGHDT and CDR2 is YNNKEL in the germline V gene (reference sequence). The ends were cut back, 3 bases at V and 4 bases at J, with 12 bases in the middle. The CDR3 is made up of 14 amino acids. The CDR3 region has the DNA TGTGCCAGCAGCCAGGGGCGGTTGGGCTATGGCTACACCTTC. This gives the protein CASSQGRLGYGYTF.

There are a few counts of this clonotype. The CDR3 bases are TGTGCCAGCAGCTTAGGAGCCGTGAACACCGGGGAGCTGTTTTTT. The encoded protein is CASSLGAVNTGELFF. The chain couples TRBV7-9 to TRBJ2-2; D remains unclear. The CDR3 spans 15 residues. Germline assignment: CDR1 SEHNR and CDR2 FQNEAQ (reference sequence). V dropped 1 base and J dropped 1 base, with 7 bases sitting between them.

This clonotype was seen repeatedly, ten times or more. The CDR3 protein is CASSPFSDTQYF. In DNA, the CDR3 is TGTGCCAGCAGTCCCTTCTCAGATACGCAGTATTTT. The chain links TRBV6-2 or TRBV6-3 to TRBJ2-3; D remains unclear. Germline CDR1 and CDR2: MNHEY and SVGEGT. This CDR3 is built from 12 residues. With 5 bases removed from V and 4 bases from J, the gap between germline ends came to 7 bases.

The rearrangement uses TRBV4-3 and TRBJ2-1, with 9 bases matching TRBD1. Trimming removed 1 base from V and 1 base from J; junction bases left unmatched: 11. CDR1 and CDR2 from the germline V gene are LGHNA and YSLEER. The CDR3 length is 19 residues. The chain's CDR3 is CASSQVFGGDRVSYNEQFF. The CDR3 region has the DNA TGCGCCAGCAGCCAAGTCTTCGGAGGGGACAGGGTATCCTACAATGAGCAGTTCTTC.

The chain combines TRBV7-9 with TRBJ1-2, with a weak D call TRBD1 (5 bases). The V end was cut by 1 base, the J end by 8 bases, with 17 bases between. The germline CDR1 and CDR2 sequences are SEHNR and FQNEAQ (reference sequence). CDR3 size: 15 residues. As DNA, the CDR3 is TGTGCCAGCAGCTTAGGGGGCGTGTCCCCAGGAGGCTACACCTTC. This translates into CASSLGGVSPGGYTF.

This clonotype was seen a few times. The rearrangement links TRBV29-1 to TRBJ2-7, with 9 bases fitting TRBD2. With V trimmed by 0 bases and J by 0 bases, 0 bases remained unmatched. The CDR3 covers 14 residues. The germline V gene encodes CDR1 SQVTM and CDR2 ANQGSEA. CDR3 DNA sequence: TGCAGCGTTGAAGAAGCGGGGGGCTCCTACGAGCAGTACTTC. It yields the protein CSVEEAGGSYEQYF.

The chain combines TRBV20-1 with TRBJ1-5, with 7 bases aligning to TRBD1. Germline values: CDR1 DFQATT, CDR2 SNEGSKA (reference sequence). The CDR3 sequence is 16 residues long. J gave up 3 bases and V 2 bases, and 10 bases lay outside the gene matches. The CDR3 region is CSARPSWGTANQPQHF. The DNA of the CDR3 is TGCAGTGCTAGACCTTCGTGGGGGACAGCCAATCAGCCCCAGCATTTT.

This CDR3 reads CSGGPDVTSYEQYF. CDR3 DNA sequence: TGCAGTGGGGGACCCGACGTAACCTCCTACGAGCAGTACTTC. The chain employs TRBV20-1 and TRBJ2-7; D is tentatively TRBD1 or TRBD2 (5 bases each). The CDR3 loop spans 14 amino acids. Germline lookup yields CDR1 DFQATT and CDR2 SNEGSKA (reference sequence). V was shortened by 7 bases and J by 0 bases, with 16 bases between the two germline ends.

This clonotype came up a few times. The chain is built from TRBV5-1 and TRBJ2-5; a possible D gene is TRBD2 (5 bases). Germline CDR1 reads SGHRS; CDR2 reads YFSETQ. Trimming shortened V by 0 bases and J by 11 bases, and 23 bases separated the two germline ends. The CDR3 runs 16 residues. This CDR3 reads CASSLGNLSPSGEQYF. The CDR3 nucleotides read TGCGCCAGCAGCTTGGGGAATCTAAGTCCCAGTGGGGAGCAGTACTTC. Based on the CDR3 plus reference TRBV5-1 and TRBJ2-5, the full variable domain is KAGVTQTPRYLIKTRGQQVTLSCSPISGHRSVSWYQQTPGQGLQFLFEYFSETQRNKGNFPGRFSGRQFSNSRSEMNVSTLELGDSALYLCASSLGNLSPSGEQYFGPGTRLLVL.

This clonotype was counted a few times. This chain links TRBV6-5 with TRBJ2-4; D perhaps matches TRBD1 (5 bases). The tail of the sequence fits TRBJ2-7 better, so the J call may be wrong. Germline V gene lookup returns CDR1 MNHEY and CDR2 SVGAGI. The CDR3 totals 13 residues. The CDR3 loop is CASSYSRVGEQYF. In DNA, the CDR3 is TGTGCCAGCAGTTACTCCAGGGTTGGCGAGCAGTACTTC.

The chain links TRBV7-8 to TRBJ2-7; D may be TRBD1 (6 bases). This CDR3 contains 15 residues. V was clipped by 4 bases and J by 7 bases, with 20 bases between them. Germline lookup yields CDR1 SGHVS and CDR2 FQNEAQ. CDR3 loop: CASSSYGPGVDEQYF. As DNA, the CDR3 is TGTGCCAGCAGCTCATATGGGCCAGGGGTGGATGAGCAGTACTTC.

The CDR3 DNA is TGTGCCAGCAGTTACGGGACTAGCGGGAGCGGTTACAATGAGCAGTTCTTC. Translated, it gives CASSYGTSGSGYNEQFF. V and J are TRBV6-2 or TRBV6-3 and TRBJ2-1, with 14 bases identical to TRBD2. With V trimmed by 2 bases and J by 4 bases, 4 bases remained unmatched. Looked up from germline, CDR1 is MNHEY and CDR2 is SVGEGT. CDR3 length: 17 residues.

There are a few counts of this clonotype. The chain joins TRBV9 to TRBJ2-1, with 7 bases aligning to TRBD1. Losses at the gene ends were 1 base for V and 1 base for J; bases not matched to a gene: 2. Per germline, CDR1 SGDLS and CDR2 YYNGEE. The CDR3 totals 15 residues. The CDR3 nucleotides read TGTGCCAGCAGCGTAACGGGACAGTCCTACAATGAGCAGTTCTTC. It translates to CASSVTGQSYNEQFF.